These 24 T cell receptor beta chains came from one sample sequenced in a study of blood T cell repertoires in COVID-19. Generated by immunoSEQ multiplex PCR, the TCRdb table keeps only in-frame clones and is missing some. The sample shows 200,000 to 300,000 clones, around 90% of them seen only once. The source material was peripheral blood. These receptors all stem from a man in his sixties who had recovered from COVID-19.

J is TRBJ2-7 and V is TRBV10-3; tentatively, D is TRBD1 (5 bases). V lost 2 bases to trimming and J lost 3 bases, with 8 bases between them. Looked up from germline, CDR1 is ENHRY and CDR2 is SYGVKD. The CDR3 length is 13 residues. CDR3: CAISERDSYEQYF. The DNA of the CDR3 is TGTGCCATCAGTGAGAGAGACAGCTACGAGCAGTACTTC.

The V gene is TRBV9, the J gene TRBJ2-5; 8 bases are a match to TRBD1. The CDR3 runs 15 residues. With 0 bases clipped from V and 0 bases from J, the junction kept 1 base outside the gene matches. Looked up from germline, CDR1 is SGDLS and CDR2 is YYNGEE. In DNA, the CDR3 is TGTGCCAGCAGCGTAGGGACAGGGTACCAAGAGACCCAGTACTTC. Protein sequence: CASSVGTGYQETQYF.

This rearrangement joins TRBV11-2 to TRBJ1-1, with 8 bases identical to TRBD1. V shed 3 bases and J 4 bases; nucleotides not matched to a gene: 1. CDR1 and CDR2 from the germline V gene are SGHAT and FQNNGV. The CDR3 has 13 amino acids. This CDR3 reads CASSLQGATEAFF. CDR3 sequence (DNA): TGTGCCAGCAGCTTGCAGGGGGCCACTGAAGCTTTCTTT.

The chain joins TRBV4-1 to TRBJ2-7; TRBD1 aligns across 7 bases. The CDR3 is 16 amino acids. Germline V gene sequence: CDR1 MGHRA, CDR2 YSYEKL. Unmatched junction bases numbered 8, after V lost 1 base and J lost 2 bases. Here the CDR3 DNA reads TGCGCCAGCAGCCAAGCACTGACAGGGCCCACCTACGAGCAGTACTTC. This sequence encodes CASSQALTGPTYEQYF.

V is TRBV7-2 and J is TRBJ1-4; TRBD1 is a possible D gene (5 bases). The CDR3 sequence is 14 residues long. The germline gives CDR1 SGHTA, CDR2 FQGNSA. V was shortened by 4 bases and J by 4 bases, with 10 bases between the two germline ends. CDR3 bases: TGTGCCAGCAGCTCGGGGGTGGGTAATGAAAAACTGTTTTTT. Amino acids: CASSSGVGNEKLFF.

This clone was recorded only once. The chain recombines TRBV5-1 with TRBJ2-3; D remains ambiguous. The CDR3 covers 14 residues. Trimming took off 1 base at V and 2 bases at J, with 8 bases between the two ends. Germline CDR1 and CDR2: SGHRS and YFSETQ. The CDR3 bases are TGCGCCAGCAGCTTGAGCACAGCCACAGATACGCAGTATTTT. Protein: CASSLSTATDTQYF.

The rearrangement links TRBV9 to TRBJ1-2; TRBD1 might be the D (5 bases). Trimming took off 0 bases at V and 8 bases at J, with 14 bases between the two ends. The CDR3 covers 14 residues. Per the germline V gene, CDR1 is SGDLS and CDR2 is YYNGEE. The CDR3 loop reads CASSVGVRESGYTF. The CDR3 DNA reads as TGTGCCAGCAGCGTAGGCGTCAGGGAATCCGGCTACACCTTC.

The chain links TRBV6-1 to TRBJ1-5, with D perhaps matching TRBD1 (5 bases). Per germline, CDR1 MNHNS and CDR2 SASEGT. The CDR3 is 15 amino acids. The germline V and J ends were trimmed by 0 bases and 7 bases, with 13 bases remaining between them. The CDR3 DNA follows: TGTGCCAGCAGTGAAGCGGGGCAGGGTGTCCAGCCCCAGCATTTT. It yields the protein CASSEAGQGVQPQHF.

This clone was observed a handful of times. The chain couples TRBV24-1 to TRBJ2-7; tentatively, D is TRBD2 (5 bases). Between the trimmed V and J ends, which lost 6 bases and 7 bases, there was a span of 15 bases. In germline, CDR1 is KGHDR, CDR2 SFDVKD. This CDR3 contains 13 residues. CDR3 DNA: TGTGCCACCAGTCCGAGCGGTGGAGTGGAGCAGTACTTC. Translating gives CATSPSGGVEQYF.

The genes are TRBV6-5 and TRBJ2-1, with 7 positions matching TRBD2. Germline V lookup: CDR1 MNHEY, CDR2 SVGAGI. This CDR3 has 15 residues. The junction had 5 bases not matched to a gene; V was cut back by 2 bases and J by 4 bases. The CDR3: CASSYRGDLYNEQFF. CDR3 coding DNA: TGTGCCAGCAGTTACCGGGGGGACCTATACAATGAGCAGTTCTTC.

This clone was seen only once. This chain connects TRBV7-9 to TRBJ2-5, with 10 nucleotides matching TRBD1. Trimming took 3 bases from V and 5 from J; bases not matched to a gene: 12. The CDR3 spans 17 residues. CDR1 is SEHNR, CDR2 FQNEAQ, per germline (reference sequence). The CDR3 DNA reads TGTGCCAGCAGCTTGTCTGGACAGGGGGTCCGGGCCGAGACCCAGTACTTC. Translated, it gives CASSLSGQGVRAETQYF.

The gene calls are TRBV3-1 (or the pseudogene TRBV3-2) and TRBJ2-7, with D unclear. CDR1 and CDR2 from the germline V gene are LGHDT and YNNKEL (reference sequence). The germline V and J ends were trimmed by 2 bases and 4 bases, with 6 bases remaining between them. The CDR3 spans 12 residues. The CDR3: CASSQSPYEQYV. CDR3 coding DNA: TGTGCCAGCAGCCAAAGCCCTTACGAGCAGTACGTC.

The chain couples TRBV19 to TRBJ1-6; the match to TRBD1 covers 10 bases. V shed 5 bases and J 9 bases; nucleotides not matched to a gene: 10. This CDR3 contains 16 residues. Germline V lookup: CDR1 LNHDA, CDR2 SQIVND (reference sequence). The DNA of the CDR3 is TGTGCCAGTAGTGGTCTACCGGGACAGGGGAGTTCACCCCTCCACTTT. Translated, it gives CASSGLPGQGSSPLHF.

This clone has a handful of counts. This chain's CDR3 is CASSQEFGTTGSPLHF. The CDR3 nucleotides read TGCGCCAGCAGCCAAGAATTTGGGACAACGGGTTCACCCCTCCACTTT. This rearrangement joins TRBV4-1 to TRBJ1-6, with a weak D call TRBD1 (6 bases). The V end lost 0 bases, the J end lost 9 bases, and 15 bases lay between the germline ends. The CDR3 totals 16 residues. Germline V gene data show CDR1 as MGHRA and CDR2 as YSYEKL.

V gene TRBV6-4 combines with J gene TRBJ1-1; 8 positions agree with TRBD1. This CDR3 is 14 amino acids long. The trim removed 6 bases at V and 4 bases at J, leaving 7 bases unmatched. CDR1 and CDR2 (germline): MRHNA, SNTAGT. Written as DNA, the CDR3 is TGTGCCAGCAGGGAAATGACAGGGGCCACTGAAGCTTTCTTT. It codes for CASREMTGATEAFF.

The chain uses TRBV28 and TRBJ1-1; 11 bases are a match to TRBD1. Trimming at V came to 7 bases and at J to 8 bases, leaving 15 bases not matched to a gene. Germline V lookup: CDR1 MDHEN, CDR2 SYDVKM. CDR3 size: 16 residues. In DNA form, the CDR3 reads TGTGCCAGCATCCCACCACGCGGACAGGGGGCCCCCGAAGCTTTCTTT. Protein sequence: CASIPPRGQGAPEAFF.

The chain has TRBV6-5 and TRBJ2-7; a weak D match, TRBD2 (6 bases). Trimming stripped 5 bases from V and 6 bases from J, with 17 bases between. CDR3 length: 14 residues. Germline V gene sequence: CDR1 MNHEY, CDR2 SVGAGI. The CDR3 sequence is CASSRAGHTIEQYF. For the CDR3, the DNA is TGTGCCAGCAGTCGGGCGGGGCATACCATCGAGCAGTACTTC.

This clone was detected only once. V and J are TRBV3-1 (or the pseudogene TRBV3-2) and TRBJ1-5, with D possibly matching TRBD1 (5 bases). Germline V gene data show CDR1 as LGHDT and CDR2 as YNNKEL (reference sequence). This CDR3 contains 15 residues. V was cut by 4 bases and J by 2 bases, with 12 bases left in between. Here the CDR3 DNA reads TGTGCCAGCAGCCCAGGGCGGACGGGCAATCAGCCCCAGCATTTT. It codes for CASSPGRTGNQPQHF.

V gene TRBV7-9 combines with J gene TRBJ1-2; weak D call: TRBD1 (5 bases). V shed 0 bases and J shed 8 bases, with 16 bases lying between them. The CDR3 sequence is 15 residues long. Germline assignment: CDR1 SEHNR and CDR2 FQNEAQ (reference sequence). This chain's CDR3 is CASSLASFRDSGYTF. The DNA for the CDR3 is TGTGCCAGCAGCTTAGCGTCTTTCAGGGACTCGGGCTACACCTTC.

The J gene is TRBJ2-2, the V gene TRBV9; D perhaps matches TRBD2 (6 bases). This CDR3 has 16 amino acids. Trimming shortened V by 0 bases and J by 2 bases, and 11 bases separated the two germline ends. Germline V gene data show CDR1 as SGDLS and CDR2 as YYNGEE. This CDR3 is CASSVVHGTNTGELFF. CDR3 DNA: TGTGCCAGCAGCGTAGTACACGGGACTAACACCGGGGAGCTGTTTTTT.

This chain uses TRBV5-1 with TRBJ1-2, with TRBD1 matching 7 bases. The CDR3 covers 11 residues. Germline CDR1 is SGHRS and CDR2 is YFSETQ. V was pared by 4 bases and J by 10 bases, with 4 bases of the junction left unmatched. CDR3 sequence reads: CASSDDRVYTF. CDR3 DNA: TGCGCCAGCAGCGACGACAGGGTCTACACCTTC.

This chain's CDR3 is CASSLLGSGNEKLFF. The DNA of the CDR3 is TGTGCCAGCAGCTTGTTAGGGTCAGGGAATGAAAAACTGTTTTTT. This chain links TRBV5-6 with TRBJ1-4; maybe TRBD1 (5 bases). V was cut by 1 base and J by 5 bases, with 12 bases left in between. CDR1 SGHDT and CDR2 YYEEEE come from the germline V gene. This CDR3 is built from 15 residues.

The rearrangement links TRBV13 to TRBJ1-3, with D hard to call. CDR3 length: 13 residues. The V gene's germline CDR1 is PRHDT and CDR2 FYEKMQ (reference sequence). Trimming left V 3 bases short and J 8 bases short, with 11 bases between. The CDR3 nucleotides are TGTGCCAGCAGCTTTTCGGGGTATCACACCATATATTTT. Translation: CASSFSGYHTIYF.

The gene calls are TRBV9 and TRBJ1-1; D possibly corresponds to TRBD1 (5 bases). The CDR3 totals 14 residues. Germline V gene sequence: CDR1 SGDLS, CDR2 YYNGEE. Deletions cut 4 bases from V and 4 bases from J, with 14 bases between. The CDR3 nucleotides are TGTGCCAGCAGCCACAAATCAGGGTCCACTGAAGCTTTCTTT. It translates to CASSHKSGSTEAFF.